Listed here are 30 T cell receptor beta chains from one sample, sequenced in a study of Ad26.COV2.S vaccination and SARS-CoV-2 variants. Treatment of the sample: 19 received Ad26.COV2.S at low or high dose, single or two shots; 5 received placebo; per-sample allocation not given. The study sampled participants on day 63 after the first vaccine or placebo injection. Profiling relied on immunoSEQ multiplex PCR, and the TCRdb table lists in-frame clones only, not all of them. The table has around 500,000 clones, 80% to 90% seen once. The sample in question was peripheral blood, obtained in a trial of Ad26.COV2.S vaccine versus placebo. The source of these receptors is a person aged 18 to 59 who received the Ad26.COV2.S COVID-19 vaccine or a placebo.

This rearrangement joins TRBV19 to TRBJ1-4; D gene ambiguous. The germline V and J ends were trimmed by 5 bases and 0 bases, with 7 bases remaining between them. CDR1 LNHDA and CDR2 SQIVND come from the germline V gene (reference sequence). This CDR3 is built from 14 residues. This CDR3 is CASSWRATNEKLFF. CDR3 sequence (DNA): TGTGCCAGTAGTTGGCGTGCAACTAATGAAAAACTGTTTTTT.

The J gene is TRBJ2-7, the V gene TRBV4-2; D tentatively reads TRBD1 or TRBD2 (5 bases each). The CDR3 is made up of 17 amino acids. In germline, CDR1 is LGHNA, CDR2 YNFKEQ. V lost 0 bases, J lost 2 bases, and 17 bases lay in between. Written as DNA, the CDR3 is TGTGCCAGCAGCCAAGATCTGGGGGAAGTTTCGACCTACGAGCAGTACTTC. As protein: CASSQDLGEVSTYEQYF.

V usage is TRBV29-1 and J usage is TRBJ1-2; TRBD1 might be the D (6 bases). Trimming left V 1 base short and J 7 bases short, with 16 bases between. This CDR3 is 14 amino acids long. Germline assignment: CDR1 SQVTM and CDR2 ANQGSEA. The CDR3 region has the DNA TGCAGCGTTGAAGTCGGCAGGGGAATATTTGGCTACACCTTC. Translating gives CSVEVGRGIFGYTF.

CDR3 nucleotide sequence: TGTGCCTGGGGAAGGAGCGGGAGGGCCCCCACCGGGGAGCTGTTTTTT. Amino acids: CAWGRSGRAPTGELFF. The V and J genes are TRBV30 and TRBJ2-2; 10 bases map to TRBD2. Germline assignment: CDR1 GTSNPN and CDR2 SVGIG (reference sequence). This CDR3 contains 16 residues. Trimming at V came to 5 bases and at J to 4 bases, leaving 10 bases not matched to a gene.

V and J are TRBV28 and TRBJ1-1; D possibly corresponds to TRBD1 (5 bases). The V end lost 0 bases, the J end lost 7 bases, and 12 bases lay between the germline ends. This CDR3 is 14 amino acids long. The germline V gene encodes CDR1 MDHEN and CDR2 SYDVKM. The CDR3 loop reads CASSLWSGRGEAFF. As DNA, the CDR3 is TGTGCCAGCAGTTTATGGTCTGGGAGGGGTGAAGCTTTCTTT.

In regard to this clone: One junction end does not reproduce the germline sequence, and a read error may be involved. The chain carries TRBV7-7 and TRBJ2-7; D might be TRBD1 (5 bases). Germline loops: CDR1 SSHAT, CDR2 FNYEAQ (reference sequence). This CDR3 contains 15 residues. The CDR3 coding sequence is TGTGCTAGCAGCTTAGAAAGGGGCCCCTCCTACGAGCAGTACTTC. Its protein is CASSLERGPSYEQYF.

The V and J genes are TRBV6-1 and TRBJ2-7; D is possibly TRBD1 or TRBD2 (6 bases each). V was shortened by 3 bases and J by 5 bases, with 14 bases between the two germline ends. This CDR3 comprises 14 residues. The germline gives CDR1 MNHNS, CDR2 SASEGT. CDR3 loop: CASSDRGRGDEQYF. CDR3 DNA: TGTGCCAGCAGTGACCGGGGTAGGGGGGACGAGCAGTACTTC.

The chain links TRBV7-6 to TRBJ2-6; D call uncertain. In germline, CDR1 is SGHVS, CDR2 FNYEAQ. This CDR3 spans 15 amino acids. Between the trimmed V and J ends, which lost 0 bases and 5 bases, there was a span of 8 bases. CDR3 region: CASSLAQDRANVLTF. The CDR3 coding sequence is TGTGCCAGCAGCTTAGCGCAGGATCGGGCCAACGTCCTGACTTTC.

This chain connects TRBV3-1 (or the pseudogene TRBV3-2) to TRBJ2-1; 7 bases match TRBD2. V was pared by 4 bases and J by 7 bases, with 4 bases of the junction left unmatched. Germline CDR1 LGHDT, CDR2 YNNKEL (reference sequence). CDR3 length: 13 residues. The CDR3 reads CASSLRLANEQFF. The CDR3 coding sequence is TGTGCCAGCAGCCTGCGACTAGCTAATGAGCAGTTCTTC.

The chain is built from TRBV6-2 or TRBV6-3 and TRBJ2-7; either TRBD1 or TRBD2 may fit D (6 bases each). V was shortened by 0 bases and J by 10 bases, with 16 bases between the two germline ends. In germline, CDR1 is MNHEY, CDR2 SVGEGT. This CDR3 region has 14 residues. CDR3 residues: CASSYSGPGDIQYF. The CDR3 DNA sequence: TGTGCCAGCAGTTACTCGGGGCCGGGGGACATCCAGTACTTC.

In DNA, the CDR3 is TGTGCCAGCAGCCCTAAGACAGGGGTGAGCACTGAAGCTTTCTTT. Its protein product is CASSPKTGVSTEAFF. The chain recombines TRBV7-9 with TRBJ1-1; the match to TRBD1 covers 8 bases. The CDR3 covers 15 residues. V dropped 5 bases and J dropped 4; count of bases not matched to a gene: 9. CDR1 is SEHNR, CDR2 FQNEAQ, per germline (reference sequence).

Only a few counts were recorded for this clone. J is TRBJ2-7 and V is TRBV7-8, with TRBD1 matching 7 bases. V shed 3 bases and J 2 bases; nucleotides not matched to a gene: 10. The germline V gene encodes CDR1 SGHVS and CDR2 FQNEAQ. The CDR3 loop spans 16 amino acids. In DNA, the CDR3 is TGTGCCAGCAGCTTGTCGGGACAGACGACGACCTACGAGCAGTACTTC. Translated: CASSLSGQTTTYEQYF.

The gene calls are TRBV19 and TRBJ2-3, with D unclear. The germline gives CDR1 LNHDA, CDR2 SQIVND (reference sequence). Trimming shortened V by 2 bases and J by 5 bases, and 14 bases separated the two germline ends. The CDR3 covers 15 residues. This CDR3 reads CASSITFRDVDTQYF. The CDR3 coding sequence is TGTGCCAGTAGTATAACCTTCCGCGACGTAGATACGCAGTATTTT.

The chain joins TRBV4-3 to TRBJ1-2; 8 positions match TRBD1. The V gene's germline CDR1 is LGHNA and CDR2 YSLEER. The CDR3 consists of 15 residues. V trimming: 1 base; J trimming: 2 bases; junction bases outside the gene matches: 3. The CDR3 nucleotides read TGCGCCAGCAGCCAAGCGGGACAGGAGAACTATGGCTACACCTTC. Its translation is CASSQAGQENYGYTF.

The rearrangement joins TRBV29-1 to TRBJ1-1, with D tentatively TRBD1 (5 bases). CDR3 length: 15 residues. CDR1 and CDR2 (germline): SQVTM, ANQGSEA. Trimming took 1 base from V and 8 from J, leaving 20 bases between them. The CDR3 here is CSVEVGPGRLSEAFF. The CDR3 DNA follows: TGCAGCGTTGAAGTCGGGCCAGGGAGACTTAGCGAAGCTTTCTTT.

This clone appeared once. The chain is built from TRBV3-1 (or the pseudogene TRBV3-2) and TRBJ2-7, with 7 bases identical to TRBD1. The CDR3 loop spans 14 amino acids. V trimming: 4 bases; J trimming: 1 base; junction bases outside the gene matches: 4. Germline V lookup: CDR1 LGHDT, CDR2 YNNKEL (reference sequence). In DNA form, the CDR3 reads TGTGCCAGCAGCCGACAGGGAGTATCCTACGAGCAGTACTTC. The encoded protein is CASSRQGVSYEQYF.

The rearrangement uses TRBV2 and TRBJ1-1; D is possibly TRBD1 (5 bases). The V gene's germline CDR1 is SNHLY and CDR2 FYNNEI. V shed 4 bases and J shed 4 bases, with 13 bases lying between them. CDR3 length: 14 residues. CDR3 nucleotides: TGTGCCAGCAGTGCTGACAGAGTAGGCACTGAAGCTTTCTTT. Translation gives CASSADRVGTEAFF. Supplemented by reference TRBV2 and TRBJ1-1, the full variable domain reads EPEVTQTPSHQVTQMGQEVILRCVPISNHLYFYWYRQILGQKVEFLVSFYNNEISEKSEIFDDQFSVERPDGSNFTLKIRSTKLEDSAMYFCASSADRVGTEAFFGQGTRLTVV.

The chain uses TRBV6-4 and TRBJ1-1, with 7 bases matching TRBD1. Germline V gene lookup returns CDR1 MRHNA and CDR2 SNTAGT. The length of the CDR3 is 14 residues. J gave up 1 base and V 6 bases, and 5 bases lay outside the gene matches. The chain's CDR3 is CASSDRAPNTEAFF. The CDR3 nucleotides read TGTGCCAGCAGCGACAGGGCCCCGAACACTGAAGCTTTCTTT.

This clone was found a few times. The CDR3 reads CASSPNPGNTIYF. Written as DNA, the CDR3 is TGTGCCAGCAGTCCTAATCCTGGAAACACCATATATTTT. The V and J genes are TRBV27 and TRBJ1-3; D gene ambiguous. The CDR3 runs to 13 residues. V lost 5 bases and J 2 bases, leaving 7 bases between the germline ends. Germline V gene data show CDR1 as MNHEY and CDR2 as SMNVEV (reference sequence).

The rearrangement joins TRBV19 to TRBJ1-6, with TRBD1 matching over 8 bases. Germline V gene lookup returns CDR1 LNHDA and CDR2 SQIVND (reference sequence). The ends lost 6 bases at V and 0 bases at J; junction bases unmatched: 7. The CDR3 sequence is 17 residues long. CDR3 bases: TGTGCCAGTAGCAAGACAGGGGTTAACTCCTATAATTCACCCCTCCACTTT. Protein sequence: CASSKTGVNSYNSPLHF.

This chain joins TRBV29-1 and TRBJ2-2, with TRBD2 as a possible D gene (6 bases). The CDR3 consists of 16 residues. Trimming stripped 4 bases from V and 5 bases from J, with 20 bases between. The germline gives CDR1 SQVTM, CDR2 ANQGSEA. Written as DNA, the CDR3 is TGCAGCGTTGGTCCGGGGCGCGGGGCTGGGACCGGGGAGCTGTTTTTT. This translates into CSVGPGRGAGTGELFF.

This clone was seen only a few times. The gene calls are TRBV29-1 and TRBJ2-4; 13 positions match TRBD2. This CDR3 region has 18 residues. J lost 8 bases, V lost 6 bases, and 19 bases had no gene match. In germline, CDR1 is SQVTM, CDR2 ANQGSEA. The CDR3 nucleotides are TGCAGCGTGAGAGGTGGACTAGCGGGAGACGGTTGGGTTGACATTCAGTACTTC. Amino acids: CSVRGGLAGDGWVDIQYF.

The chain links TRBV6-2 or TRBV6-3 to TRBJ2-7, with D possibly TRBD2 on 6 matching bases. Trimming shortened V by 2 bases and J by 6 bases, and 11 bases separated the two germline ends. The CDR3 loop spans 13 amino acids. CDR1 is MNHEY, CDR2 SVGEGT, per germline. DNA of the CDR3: TGTGCCAGCAGTTACACTAGCCCGGGCGAGCAGTACTTC. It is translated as CASSYTSPGEQYF.

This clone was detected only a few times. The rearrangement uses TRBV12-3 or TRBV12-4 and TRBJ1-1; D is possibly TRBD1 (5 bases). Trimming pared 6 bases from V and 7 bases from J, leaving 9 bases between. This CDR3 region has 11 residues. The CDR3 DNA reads TGTGCCAGCAGCACTACAGGTGAAGCTTTCTTT. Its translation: CASSTTGEAFF.

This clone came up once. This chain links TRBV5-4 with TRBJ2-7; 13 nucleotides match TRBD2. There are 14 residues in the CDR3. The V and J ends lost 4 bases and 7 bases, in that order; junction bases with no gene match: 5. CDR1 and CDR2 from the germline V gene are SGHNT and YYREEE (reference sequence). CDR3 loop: CASSKPGLAGEQYF. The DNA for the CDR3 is TGTGCCAGCAGCAAGCCGGGACTAGCGGGGGAGCAGTACTTC.

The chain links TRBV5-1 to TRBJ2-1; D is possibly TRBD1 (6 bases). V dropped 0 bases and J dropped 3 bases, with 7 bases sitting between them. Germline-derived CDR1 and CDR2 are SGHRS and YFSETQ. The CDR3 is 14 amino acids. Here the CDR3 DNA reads TGCGCCAGCAGCTTGGGACAGGACTACAATGAGCAGTTCTTC. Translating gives CASSLGQDYNEQFF.

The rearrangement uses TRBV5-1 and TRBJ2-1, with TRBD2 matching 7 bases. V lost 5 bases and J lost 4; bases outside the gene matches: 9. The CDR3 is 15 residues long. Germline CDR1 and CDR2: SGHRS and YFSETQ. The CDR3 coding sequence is TGCGCCAGCAGTCCCGGCGGGAGTCGGTACAATGAGCAGTTCTTC. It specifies CASSPGGSRYNEQFF.

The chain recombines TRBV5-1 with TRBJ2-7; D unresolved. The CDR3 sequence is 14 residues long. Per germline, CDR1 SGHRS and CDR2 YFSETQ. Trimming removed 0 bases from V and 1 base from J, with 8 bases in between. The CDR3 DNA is TGCGCCAGCAGCTTGGAGGCGCTGTCCTACGAGCAGTACTTC. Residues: CASSLEALSYEQYF.

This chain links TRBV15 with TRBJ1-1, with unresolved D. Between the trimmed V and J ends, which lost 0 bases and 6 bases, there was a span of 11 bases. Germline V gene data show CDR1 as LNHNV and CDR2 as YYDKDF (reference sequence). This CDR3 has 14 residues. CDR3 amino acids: CATSREGSNPEAFF. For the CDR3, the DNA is TGTGCCACCAGCAGAGAAGGGAGCAACCCTGAAGCTTTCTTT.

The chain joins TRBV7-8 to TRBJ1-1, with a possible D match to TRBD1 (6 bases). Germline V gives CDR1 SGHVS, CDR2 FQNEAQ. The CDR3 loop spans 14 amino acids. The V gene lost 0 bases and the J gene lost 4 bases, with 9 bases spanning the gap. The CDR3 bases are TGTGCCAGCAGCTTAGCTGGGACAAGCACTGAAGCTTTCTTT. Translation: CASSLAGTSTEAFF.